The 2 T cell receptor beta chains below come from one sample, sequenced in a study of identical twins. TCRdb re-derived calls from the 5' RACE reads in MiXCR, one entry per CDR3 protein. The table has 200,000 to 250,000 distinct CDR3 sequences, 7.5% seen once. This same sample was also part of a study on yellow fever vaccine responses in identical twins.

Source material: memory (CD45RO+) T cells sorted from blood. These receptors were obtained from a woman aged 18-30 years in good health.

This chain uses TRBV27 with TRBJ2-2, with D unclear. Trimming took off 2 bases at V and 1 base at J, with 11 bases between the two ends. The CDR3 length is 16 residues. Germline V lookup: CDR1 MNHEY, CDR2 SMNVEV (reference sequence). CDR3 in DNA: TGTGCCAGCAGTTTACGGCTCCCTCGGAACACCGGGGAGCTGTTTTTT. Its translation: CASSLRLPRNTGELFF.

The V call is TRBV5-1, the J call TRBJ2-7, with 8 nucleotides matching TRBD1. Germline lookup yields CDR1 SGHRS and CDR2 YFSETQ. The trim removed 4 bases at V and 7 bases at J, leaving 16 bases unmatched. The CDR3 covers 16 residues. CDR3 amino acids: CASSTTPGQGFGEQYF. The CDR3 DNA reads TGCGCCAGCAGCACGACCCCCGGACAGGGTTTCGGGGAGCAGTACTTC.